The following is a T cell receptor beta chain sequence with its context. The data were obtained in a study of OX40 agonist ivuxolimab in advanced cancers. Using immunoSEQ multiplex PCR, the repertoire was profiled, and TCRdb retains in-frame clones only, with some absent. The table has some 30,000 clones, 75% to 85% seen once. The specimen was CD4+ or CD8+ T cells sorted from blood, collected in a trial of the OX40 agonist ivuxolimab. This clonotype was obtained from an adult with an advanced solid tumor such as melanoma, head and neck, liver or kidney cancer.

Here the CDR3 reads CASRQGLNTEAFF. As DNA, the CDR3 is TGCGCCAGCAGACAGGGGTTGAACACTGAAGCTTTCTTT. The rearrangement links TRBV5-1 to TRBJ1-1; TRBD1 matches 7 bases. V lost 5 bases and J lost 0; bases outside the gene matches: 1. The CDR3 length is 13 residues. The germline V gene encodes CDR1 SGHRS and CDR2 YFSETQ.